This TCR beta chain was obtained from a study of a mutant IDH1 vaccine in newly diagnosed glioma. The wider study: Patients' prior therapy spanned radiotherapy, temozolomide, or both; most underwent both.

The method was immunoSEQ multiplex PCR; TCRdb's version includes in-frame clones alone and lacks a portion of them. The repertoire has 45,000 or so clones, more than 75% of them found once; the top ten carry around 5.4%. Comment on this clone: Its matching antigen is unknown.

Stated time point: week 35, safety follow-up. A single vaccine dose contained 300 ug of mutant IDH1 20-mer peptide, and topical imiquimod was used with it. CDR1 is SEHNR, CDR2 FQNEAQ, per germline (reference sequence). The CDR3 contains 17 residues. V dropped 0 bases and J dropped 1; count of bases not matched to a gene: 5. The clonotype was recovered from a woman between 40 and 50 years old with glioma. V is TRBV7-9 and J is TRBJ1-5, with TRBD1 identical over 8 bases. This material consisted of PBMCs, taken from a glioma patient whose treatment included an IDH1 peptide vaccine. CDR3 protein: CASSLAAGQGSNQPQHF. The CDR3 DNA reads TGTGCCAGCAGCTTAGCCGCCGGACAGGGCAGCAATCAGCCCCAGCATTTT. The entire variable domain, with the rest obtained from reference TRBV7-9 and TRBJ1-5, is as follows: DTGVSQNPRHKITKRGQNVTFRCDPISEHNRLYWYRQTLGQGPEFLTYFQNEAQLEKSRLLSDRFSAERPKGSFSTLEIQRTEQGDSAMYLCASSLAAGQGSNQPQHFGDGTRLSIL.